A single sample gave rise to the 26 T cell receptor beta chains below, sequenced in a study of response to subunit inactivated influenza vaccine. TCRdb re-derived calls from the RT-PCR reads in MiXCR, one entry per CDR3 protein. The profile shows hundreds of thousands of distinct CDR3 sequences, around 10% of them singletons. These sequences were also reported in another study, on T cells expressing NK-cell markers. That source adds: UMIs accompanied the 5'RACE template switching by which TCR beta cDNA was made.

Sequenced here: PBMCs from blood, sampled on the day of vaccination. The receptors derive from a man aged 50 to 59 who received an inactivated influenza vaccine.

The chain combines TRBV12-3 or TRBV12-4 with TRBJ1-2; 9 bases match TRBD1. There are 16 residues in the CDR3. Trimming removed 5 bases from V and 5 bases from J; junction bases left unmatched: 12. The CDR3 nucleotides are TGTGCCAGCAGTACCGTCCCGGGACAGGGAAAATATGGCTACACCTTC. Protein: CASSTVPGQGKYGYTF.

V usage is TRBV11-2 and J usage is TRBJ2-7, with a possible D match to TRBD2 (5 bases). V shed 4 bases and J shed 1 base, with 17 bases lying between them. This CDR3 has 16 amino acids. Germline loops: CDR1 SGHAT, CDR2 FQNNGV. In DNA, the CDR3 is TGTGCCAGCAGCTCTTACCGGGATTTTCTTTCCTACGAGCAGTACTTC. Amino acids: CASSSYRDFLSYEQYF.

The CDR3 DNA reads TGTGCCAGCAGCTCGAGTGTCGGCATTCAGTACTTC. Protein sequence: CASSSSVGIQYF. This chain joins TRBV5-6 and TRBJ2-4; the D is unclear. The CDR3 loop spans 12 amino acids. CDR1 is SGHDT, CDR2 YYEEEE, per germline. V lost 3 bases and J 9 bases, leaving 10 bases between the germline ends.

This clonotype was detected ten times or more. The gene calls are TRBV29-1 and TRBJ2-4; D remains ambiguous. CDR3 length: 12 amino acids. V was trimmed by 5 bases and J by 0 bases, leaving 5 bases between them. Germline values: CDR1 SQVTM, CDR2 ANQGSEA. The CDR3 protein is CSVRLAKNIQYF. CDR3 sequence (DNA): TGCAGCGTTCGGCTAGCCAAAAACATTCAGTACTTC.

There are a few counts of this clonotype. V usage is TRBV5-1 and J usage is TRBJ2-5; TRBD2 matches 7 bases. The junction had 8 bases not matched to a gene; V was cut back by 5 bases and J by 1 base. CDR1 SGHRS and CDR2 YFSETQ come from the germline V gene. CDR3 length equals 15 residues. The CDR3 nucleotides are TGCGCCAGCAGTCCGACTAGCCGGTTCCAAGAGACCCAGTACTTC. It codes for CASSPTSRFQETQYF.

This clonotype was seen a few times. The chain combines TRBV27 with TRBJ2-1, with 15 nucleotides matching TRBD2. The length of the CDR3 is 13 residues. Trimming at V came to 5 bases and at J to 11 bases, leaving 1 base not matched to a gene. Germline CDR1 reads MNHEY; CDR2 reads SMNVEV (reference sequence). The CDR3 bases are TGTGCCAGCAGTGGGACTAGCGGGGGGCAGCAGTTCTTC. Protein product: CASSGTSGGQQFF.

This clonotype has at least ten counts. The chain combines TRBV10-3 with TRBJ1-2; tentative D call: TRBD1 (6 bases). CDR3 size: 15 residues. With 4 bases removed from V and 4 bases from J, the gap between germline ends came to 16 bases. CDR1 ENHRY and CDR2 SYGVKD come from the germline V gene. CDR3 nucleotides: TGTGCCATCAGTGTAGTTCGACAGGTTCCCTATGGCTACACCTTC. Protein sequence: CAISVVRQVPYGYTF.

The genes are TRBV10-3 and TRBJ1-4, with TRBD1 matching over 9 bases. V trimming: 6 bases; J trimming: 8 bases; junction bases outside the gene matches: 4. Germline CDR1 is ENHRY and CDR2 is SYGVKD. This CDR3 spans 13 amino acids. This CDR3 reads CAIRATGGEKLFF. The CDR3 DNA sequence: TGTGCCATCAGGGCGACAGGGGGAGAAAAACTGTTTTTT.

In this sample, this clonotype turned up a few times. The chain is built from TRBV6-2 or TRBV6-3 and TRBJ2-3; TRBD2 might be the D (6 bases). Per the germline V gene, CDR1 is MNHEY and CDR2 is SVGEGT. This CDR3 comprises 15 residues. Trimming took 2 bases from V and 2 from J, leaving 11 bases between them. DNA for the CDR3: TGTGCCAGCAGTTACGTGACTAGATTCACAGATACGCAGTATTTT. Amino acids: CASSYVTRFTDTQYF.

The chain combines TRBV20-1 with TRBJ1-5, with TRBD1 matching over 9 bases. CDR3 length equals 14 residues. CDR1 DFQATT and CDR2 SNEGSKA come from the germline V gene (reference sequence). The J segment lost 7 bases and the V segment lost 6 bases, leaving 10 bases of the junction unmatched. CDR3 DNA: TGCAGTGCGCCCGGGACAGGGAATAGACAGCCCCAGCATTTT. This translates into CSAPGTGNRQPQHF.

This sequence joins TRBV14 and TRBJ1-1, with a weak D call TRBD1 (5 bases). CDR3 size: 18 residues. Germline CDR1 is SGHDN and CDR2 is FVKESK. Trimming pared 0 bases from V and 8 bases from J, leaving 25 bases between. In nucleotides, the CDR3 is TGTGCCAGCAGCCAAGATCGGGACGGACTTTGGGGCTTCGAAGAAGCTTTCTTT. It codes for CASSQDRDGLWGFEEAFF.

This clonotype has only a few counts. This chain uses TRBV6-1 with TRBJ2-7; the D gene is possibly TRBD2 (7 bases). CDR3 length: 15 amino acids. Germline lookup yields CDR1 MNHNS and CDR2 SASEGT. Trimming took 7 bases from V and 4 from J, leaving 20 bases between them. Written as DNA, the CDR3 is TGTGCCAGCACCCTCTCTGGGGGGGCAGGTTACGAGCAGTACTTC. Translation: CASTLSGGAGYEQYF.

This clonotype was observed a handful of times. CDR3 DNA: TGTGCCATCACCGAACAAAAATACAATGAGCAGTTCTTC. The encoded protein is CAITEQKYNEQFF. The chain recombines TRBV10-3 with TRBJ2-1, with no clear D. This CDR3 comprises 13 residues. V was clipped by 7 bases and J by 4 bases, with 11 bases between them. Germline CDR1 reads ENHRY; CDR2 reads SYGVKD.

This clonotype was counted ten times or more. This chain links TRBV29-1 with TRBJ2-7; 7 bases line up with TRBD2. The CDR3 loop spans 14 amino acids. V was clipped by 6 bases and J by 1 base; unmatched bases: 9. Germline CDR1 reads SQVTM; CDR2 reads ANQGSEA. The CDR3 spells CSVASGTPSYEQYF. The CDR3 DNA reads TGCAGCGTGGCTAGCGGAACGCCGTCCTACGAGCAGTACTTC.

The genes are TRBV29-1 and TRBJ2-6, with D uncertain. Trimming pared 4 bases from V and 4 bases from J, leaving 11 bases between. From germline, CDR1 is SQVTM and CDR2 ANQGSEA. The CDR3 sequence is 14 residues long. CDR3 sequence (DNA): TGCAGCGTTGGACATGGGTTGGGGGCCAACGTCCTGACTTTC. Amino acids: CSVGHGLGANVLTF.

This chain uses TRBV4-1 with TRBJ1-3; 7 bases are a match to TRBD1. CDR3 length: 18 amino acids. With 1 base clipped from V and 0 bases from J, the junction kept 9 bases outside the gene matches. Looked up from germline, CDR1 is MGHRA and CDR2 is YSYEKL. CDR3 bases: TGCGCCAGCAGCCAAGCTATATGGGACAGCTACTCTGGAAACACCATATATTTT. This codes for CASSQAIWDSYSGNTIYF.

The chain is built from TRBV19 and TRBJ2-3; 14 bases agree with TRBD2. The CDR3 totals 14 residues. Per germline, CDR1 LNHDA and CDR2 SQIVND (reference sequence). After removal of 6 bases from V and 7 bases from J, the junction contained 3 bases not matched to a gene. The CDR3 region is CASRGLAGANTQYF. CDR3 sequence (DNA): TGTGCCAGTAGGGGACTAGCGGGGGCCAATACGCAGTATTTT.

The sample holds a few counts of this clonotype. V is TRBV2 and J is TRBJ1-2; the D gene is possibly TRBD1 (5 bases). V shed 7 bases and J shed 0 bases, with 15 bases lying between them. This CDR3 comprises 15 residues. Germline assignment: CDR1 SNHLY and CDR2 FYNNEI. This chain's CDR3 is CASKLTKTANYGYTF. Written as DNA, the CDR3 is TGTGCCAGCAAGCTCACCAAGACAGCTAACTATGGCTACACCTTC.

The rearrangement joins TRBV7-6 to TRBJ2-7, with D perhaps matching TRBD2 (6 bases). The CDR3 sequence is 15 residues long. In germline, CDR1 is SGHVS, CDR2 FNYEAQ. V lost 1 base to trimming and J lost 0 bases, with 10 bases between them. Here the CDR3 reads CASSLGRGYSYEQYF. DNA for the CDR3: TGTGCCAGCAGCTTAGGGCGGGGATACTCCTACGAGCAGTACTTC.

This clonotype was counted only a few times. The chain's CDR3 is CASSQFGRGPTTDTQYF. For the CDR3, the DNA is TGCGCCAGCAGCCAATTTGGTCGGGGGCCGACCACAGATACGCAGTATTTT. The genes are TRBV4-1 and TRBJ2-3; possibly TRBD1 or TRBD2 for D (6 bases each). The CDR3 is 17 amino acids. The germline V gene encodes CDR1 MGHRA and CDR2 YSYEKL. With 2 bases removed from V and 2 bases from J, the gap between germline ends came to 17 bases.

The chain recombines TRBV7-2 with TRBJ2-3; D could derive from TRBD1 or TRBD2 (6 bases each). The germline V and J ends were trimmed by 1 base and 3 bases, with 14 bases remaining between them. Germline V gene lookup returns CDR1 SGHTA and CDR2 FQGNSA. The CDR3 length is 16 residues. The CDR3, as DNA: TGTGCCAGCAGCTTAGGTGTGGGGGGCCGGACAGATACGCAGTATTTT. Residues: CASSLGVGGRTDTQYF. Looking up the rest from reference TRBV7-2 and TRBJ2-3 gives the full variable domain: GAGVSQSPSNKVTEKGKDVELRCDPISGHTALYWYRQSLGQGLEFLIYFQGNSAPDKSGLPSDRFSAERTGGSVSTLTIQRTQQEDSAVYLCASSLGVGGRTDTQYFGPGTRLTVL.

This chain uses TRBV6-1 with TRBJ1-2; D not certain. Trimming removed 8 bases from V and 8 bases from J, with 9 bases in between. This CDR3 region has 10 residues. Germline V gene data show CDR1 as MNHNS and CDR2 as SASEGT. The chain's CDR3 is CASGPGGYTF. CDR3 DNA sequence: TGTGCCAGCGGCCCGGGGGGCTACACCTTC.

This clonotype came up many times. This rearrangement joins TRBV12-3 or TRBV12-4 to TRBJ1-1; tentatively, D is TRBD1 (5 bases). There are 15 residues in the CDR3. Between the trimmed V and J ends, which lost 6 bases and 1 base, there was a span of 15 bases. The CDR3 DNA is TGTGCCAGCAGCAACTCCTTGGGGGGGAACACTGAAGCTTTCTTT. Translation gives CASSNSLGGNTEAFF.

The chain has TRBV29-1 and TRBJ2-7; maybe TRBD2 (6 bases). The CDR3 covers 12 residues. CDR1 is SQVTM and CDR2 is ANQGSEA in the germline V gene. With 7 bases removed from V and 7 bases from J, the gap between germline ends came to 17 bases. CDR3 sequence reads: CSDWGVITEQYF. CDR3 sequence (DNA): TGCAGCGATTGGGGGGTAATTACAGAGCAGTACTTC.

The gene calls are TRBV12-3 or TRBV12-4 and TRBJ2-7; D is unresolved. Between the trimmed V and J ends, which lost 2 bases and 7 bases, there was a span of 12 bases. The CDR3 spans 13 residues. The CDR3 reads CASSLRGTREQYF. The CDR3 DNA is TGTGCCAGCAGTTTAAGAGGTACGAGGGAGCAGTACTTC.

This clonotype was found once. The chain carries TRBV20-1 and TRBJ2-3; D ambiguous. In germline, CDR1 is DFQATT, CDR2 SNEGSKA (reference sequence). The CDR3 sequence is 14 residues long. In DNA form, the CDR3 reads TGCAGCAAGAGAAGCAGTATCAGGACAGATACGCAGTATTTT. Translation gives CSKRSSIRTDTQYF.